A selection of T cell receptor beta chains follows, all from one sample in a study of OX40 agonist ivuxolimab in advanced cancers. TCRdb keeps only in-frame clones here, not all; method: immunoSEQ multiplex PCR. The table lists roughly 59,000 clones, roughly 92% of them singletons. Sequencing was performed on CD4+ or CD8+ T cells sorted from blood, taken in a trial of the OX40 agonist ivuxolimab. The source of these receptors is an adult with an advanced solid tumor such as melanoma, head and neck, liver or kidney cancer. The CDR3 runs from the conserved cysteine through the conserved F or W. The D gene is left open where the match is weak. Some rows have no size entry. The others give once, few or many, or a class for an expanded clone.

>TRBV30|NA|TRBD1|TRBJ2-5
TGTGCCTGGAGCGTTGGGACAGGGGGCGAGGAGACCCAGTACTTC
CAWSVGTGGEETQYF
>TRBV5-6|NA|NA|TRBJ2-7
TGTGCCAGCAGCTTCGGACAGATCCTCGGCGAGCAGTACTTC
CASSFGQILGEQYF
>TRBV9|NA|NA|TRBJ2-6
TGTGCCAGCAGCGTAGCAGGGGGGTCCTCTGGGGCCAACGTCCTGACTTTC
CASSVAGGSSGANVLTF
>TRBV27|NA|NA|TRBJ2-5
TGTGCCAGCAGTGTCTCGCGGGGAGAGACCCAGTACTTC
CASSVSRGETQYF
>TRBV11-2|NA|NA|TRBJ2-6
TGTGCCAGCAGCGGACACTTACTGACCTCTGGGGCCAACGTCCTGACTTTC
CASSGHLLTSGANVLTF
>TRBV29-1|NA|NA|TRBJ2-7
TGCAGCGTCGCCGCTTTAGGCGCCGTAGGCGAGCAGTACTTC
CSVAALGAVGEQYF
>TRBV27|NA|TRBD1|TRBJ1-5
TGTGCCAGCAGCCCTGACAGGGCTGGTCAGCCCCAGCATTTT
CASSPDRAGQPQHF
>TRBV9|NA|TRBD2|TRBJ2-5
TGTGCCAGCAGCGTAACGACTAGCGGGCAAGAGACCCAGTACTTC
CASSVTTSGQETQYF
>TRBV6-1|NA|NA|TRBJ1-4
TGTGCCAGCAGTGAAGGCGGGAACCCCCGAAAACTGTTTTTT
CASSEGGNPRKLFF
>TRBV14|NA|NA|TRBJ1-1
TGTGCCAGCAGCCAAGTTTACAGCGGGTACACTGAAGCTTTCTTT
CASSQVYSGYTEAFF
>TRBV18|NA|NA|TRBJ1-1
TGTGCCAGCTCACCGGGCGGAAACACTGAAGCTTTCTTT
CASSPGGNTEAFF
>TRBV9|NA|NA|TRBJ2-1
TGTGCCAGCAGCGTAGACGGGACACCGACTCGCAATGAGCAGTTCTTC
CASSVDGTPTRNEQFF
>TRBV30|NA|TRBD1|TRBJ2-5
TGTGCCTGGGAGACGACAGGGGGTGGCGAGACCCAGTACTTC
CAWETTGGGETQYF
>TRBV4-1|once|TRBD1|TRBJ1-6
TGCGCCAGCAGCCAAACCGGGACAGAGGACTCACCCCTCCACTTT
CASSQTGTEDSPLHF
>TRBV7-9|NA|NA|TRBJ2-1
TGTGCCAGCAGCTACTACAATGAGCAGTTCTTC
CASSYYNEQFF
>TRBV10-1|NA|NA|TRBJ2-7
TGCGCCAGCGCTAGTTGTCTCGCCTCCTACGAGCAGTACTTC
CASASCLASYEQYF
>TRBV11-1|once|NA|TRBJ2-2
TGTGCCAGCAGTCCCTTGACGAGCACCGGGGAGCTGTTTTTT
CASSPLTSTGELFF
>TRBV7-2|once|NA|TRBJ2-1
TGTGCCAGCAGCTTTGCGGGATACAATGAGCAGTTCTTC
CASSFAGYNEQFF
>TRBV11-3|NA|NA|TRBJ2-3
TGTGCCAGCAGCGAGTCTTGGGGGAGCACAGATACGCAGTATTTT
CASSESWGSTDTQYF
>TRBV7-9|NA|NA|TRBJ2-5
TGTGCCAGCAGCTCGGGTCAGGGGACCCAGTACTTC
CASSSGQGTQYF
>TRBV2|NA|NA|TRBJ2-3
TGTGCCAGCAGACTAAGTACCACAGATACGCAGTATTTT
CASRLSTTDTQYF
>TRBV5-1|NA|NA|TRBJ1-1
TGCGCCAGCAGCTTGGCCGTGGGGGACTACACTGAAGCTTTCTTT
CASSLAVGDYTEAFF
>TRBV7-6|NA|NA|TRBJ1-4
TGTGCCAGCAGCTTAGAGGGGGCTAATGAAAAACTGTTTTTT
CASSLEGANEKLFF
>TRBV12-5|NA|NA|TRBJ2-1
TGTGCTAGTGGTTTGGTTTCTCGGGGCAATGAGCAGTTCTTC
CASGLVSRGNEQFF
>TRBV29-1|few|TRBD1|TRBJ1-1
TGCAGCGTTGAGGGACAGGGCGTTGAAGCTTTCTTT
CSVEGQGVEAFF
>TRBV4-1|NA|NA|TRBJ2-2
TGCGCCAGCAGCCAAGGGGTTCGGGGAAAGAACACCGGGGAGCTGTTTTTT
CASSQGVRGKNTGELFF
>TRBV19|NA|NA|TRBJ1-2
TGTGCCAGTAGTATGCGTCAGGCAAATAACTATGGCTACACCTTC
CASSMRQANNYGYTF
>TRBV27|NA|NA|TRBJ2-3
TGTGCCAGCAGTCTCGGGAGAATCGATACGCAGTATTTT
CASSLGRIDTQYF
>TRBV4-3|NA|TRBD1|TRBJ1-1
TGCGCCAGCAGCCCCCGGACAGGGGGAGGTGACACTGAAGCTTTCTTT
CASSPRTGGGDTEAFF
>TRBV19|NA|TRBD1|TRBJ2-5
TGTGCCAGTAGTACCACAGGGGTTCAAGAGACCCAGTACTTC
CASSTTGVQETQYF
>TRBV4-1|NA|NA|TRBJ1-4
TGCGCCAGCAGCCAAGCGCCAGGGGTGCCGGATGAAAAACTGTTTTTT
CASSQAPGVPDEKLFF
>TRBV9|NA|NA|TRBJ2-1
TGTGCCAGCAGCACCCTGGAGGGGGAGAATGAGCAGTTCTTC
CASSTLEGENEQFF
>TRBV7-7|NA|NA|TRBJ1-5
TGTGCCAGCAGCTATAATCGACTGGAGAGCAATCAGCCCCAGCATTTT
CASSYNRLESNQPQHF